This T cell receptor (beta chain) was captured by sequencing in a study of cytomegalovirus exposure and HLA in healthy donors. V was cut by 1 base and J by 4 bases, with 13 bases left in between. Germline lookup yields CDR1 LNHNV and CDR2 YYDKDF (reference sequence). This CDR3 spans 16 amino acids. The PCR had 60 Vbeta and 13 Jbeta primers. How the authors handled the data: Unique TCR beta chains totaled some 88 million in a later count, with roughly 10 million of them shared. The table came from immunoSEQ multiplex PCR; TCRdb's copy has only in-frame clones and leaves some out. V and J calls and clone size are as listed in that table; D and trimming were resolved from the DNA. The sample consists of about 210,000 clones, about four fifths of them appearing once.

The genes are TRBV15 and TRBJ1-4; D perhaps matches TRBD1 (5 bases). This TCR was sampled from a man in his forties in good health and CMV-seropositive. The specimen was PBMCs. This CDR3 reads CATSRAMTAYNEKLFF. DNA for the CDR3: TGTGCCACCAGCAGAGCCATGACAGCCTATAATGAAAAACTGTTTTTT.